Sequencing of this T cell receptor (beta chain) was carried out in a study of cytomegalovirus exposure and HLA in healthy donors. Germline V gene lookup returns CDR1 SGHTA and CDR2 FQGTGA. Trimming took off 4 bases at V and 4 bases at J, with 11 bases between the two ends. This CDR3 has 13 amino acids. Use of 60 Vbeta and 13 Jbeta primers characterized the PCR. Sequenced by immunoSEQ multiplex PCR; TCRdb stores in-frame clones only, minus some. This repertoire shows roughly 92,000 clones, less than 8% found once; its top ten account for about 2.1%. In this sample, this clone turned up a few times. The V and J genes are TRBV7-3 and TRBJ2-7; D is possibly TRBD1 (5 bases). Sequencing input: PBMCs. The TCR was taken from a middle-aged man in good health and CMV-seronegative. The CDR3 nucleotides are TGTGCCAGCAGCTACGGTAGGGGTTACGAGCAGTACTTC. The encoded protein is CASSYGRGYEQYF.